This record covers a single TCR beta chain. Participant ages covered roughly 18 to 89 years across around 22 US areas. As processed by the authors: Estimation of nucleated cell counts relied on the amplification of reference gene primers. Data came from immunoSEQ multiplex PCR; TCRdb stores just in-frame clones and leaves some out. D and trimming come from the DNA, and the V and J calls and clone size come from that table. The sample gives 200,000 to 250,000 clones, 88% of which show up once; approximately 3.7% is in the top ten. V shed 1 base and J shed 4 bases, with 12 bases lying between them. Germline V gene sequence: CDR1 SGDLS, CDR2 YYNGEE. This CDR3 has 14 amino acids. The data were obtained in a study of blood T cell repertoires in COVID-19. Across the study: Acute and convalescent COVID-19 specimens originated in the United States, Italy and Spain.

The specimen sequenced was PBMCs or T cells enriched from blood (not recorded which). The rearrangement joins TRBV9 to TRBJ2-7, with D tentatively TRBD1 (5 bases). This receptor was obtained from a woman in her thirties who had been exposed to COVID-19. The CDR3, as DNA: TGTGCCAGCAGCGTACGGCAGGGCGGTTACGAGCAGTACTTC. Residues: CASSVRQGGYEQYF.